This T cell receptor beta chain was captured by sequencing in a study of cytomegalovirus exposure and HLA in healthy donors. Whole-study findings and limits: It was found in a later analysis that first-cohort TCR clusters tended to co-occur in the 100 to 150 validation repertoires. Despite most TCR sequences being rare, some public TCRs occurred in many donors. The authors listed some 160 TCR beta chains as cytomegalovirus-associated.

Deletions cut 10 bases from V and 7 bases from J, with 13 bases between. The CDR3 runs 11 residues. Germline CDR1 and CDR2: MNHNY and SVGAGI (reference sequence). With regard to this clone: Its antigen is unknown.

This table comes from immunoSEQ multiplex PCR, and its TCRdb copy is limited to in-frame clones, with some not included. The sample lists 150,000 to 200,000 clones; 86% were seen once. This chain connects TRBV6-6 to TRBJ1-2; D might be TRBD1 (6 bases). The specimen sequenced was PBMCs. The TCR comes from a woman aged 18-29 years in good health and CMV-seronegative. CDR3 region: CATGGGSGYTF. The CDR3, as DNA: TGTGCCACCGGTGGGGGCTCTGGCTACACCTTC.